These 3 T cell receptor beta chains were all obtained from the same sample, sequenced in a study of cytomegalovirus exposure and HLA in healthy donors. The PCR ran on 60 Vbeta and 13 Jbeta primers. TCRdb's table, derived via immunoSEQ multiplex PCR, lists solely in-frame clones and lacks some. The table shows about 160,000 clones, with around 77% occurring only once. The sample was PBMCs. Receptors were obtained from a woman aged 40 to 50 in good health and CMV-seronegative.

V gene TRBV15 combines with J gene TRBJ2-1; 7 bases match TRBD2. CDR3 size: 19 residues. After removal of 0 bases from V and 8 bases from J, the junction contained 19 bases not matched to a gene. The germline gives CDR1 LNHNV, CDR2 YYDKDF (reference sequence). For the CDR3, the DNA is TGTGCCACCAGCAGAGATTCCCCCGGACTAGACGCCAGGGCCCATGAGCAGTTCTTC. Amino acids: CATSRDSPGLDARAHEQFF.

This clone has more than one count but fewer than ten. This chain uses TRBV5-1 with TRBJ1-2; TRBD1 might be the D (6 bases). CDR3 length equals 14 residues. V lost 2 bases, J lost 6 bases, and 14 bases lay in between. Per the germline V gene, CDR1 is SGHRS and CDR2 is YFSETQ. The CDR3 loop reads CASSLQGEVHGYTF. The CDR3 nucleotides are TGCGCCAGCAGCTTACAGGGAGAGGTTCATGGCTACACCTTC.

The rearrangement joins TRBV27 to TRBJ1-4; the match to TRBD1 covers 8 bases. The CDR3 is made up of 15 amino acids. V shed 2 bases, J shed 6 bases, and the junction held 5 bases outside the gene matches. From germline, CDR1 is MNHEY and CDR2 SMNVEV (reference sequence). The CDR3 nucleotides are TGTGCCAGCAGTTTAGGCGGACAGGGCTATGAAAAACTGTTTTTT. Translated, it gives CASSLGGQGYEKLFF.